These T cell receptor beta chains were read from a single sample in a study of blood T cell repertoires in COVID-19. Sequencing was performed with immunoSEQ multiplex PCR; in TCRdb, only in-frame clones are kept and a portion is missing. Altogether about 43,000 clones are present, less than 90% being singletons, with the ten largest covering 9.2%. Material: peripheral blood. The receptors stem from a human donor in a cohort sampled during active COVID-19. Each CDR3 is given with its conserved first and last residue. A D gene is named only where the DNA matches it firmly. Rows may omit the clone size; those that give it use once, few, many or a size class.

V gene	J gene	clone size	D gene	CDR3 protein	CDR3 DNA
TRBV12-3/TRBV12-4	TRBJ1-1	.	TRBD1	CASKTGGYTEAFF	TGTGCCAGCAAGACAGGGGGCTACACTGAAGCTTTCTTT
TRBV19	TRBJ1-1	.	TRBD1	CASSSDRANEAFF	TGTGCCAGCTCCTCGGACAGGGCGAATGAGGCTTTCTTT
TRBV2	TRBJ2-1	.	TRBD1	CASRYGQGANNEQFF	TGTGCCAGCAGATACGGACAGGGGGCGAACAATGAGCAGTTCTTC
TRBV6-2/TRBV6-3	TRBJ2-7	.	TRBD1	CASSPGQGLIYEQYF	TGTGCCAGCAGTCCAGGACAGGGGTTAATCTACGAGCAGTACTTC
TRBV7-3	TRBJ1-4	.	.	CASSSPPDSGREKLFF	TGTGCCAGCAGCTCCCCCCCGGACAGCGGTAGAGAAAAACTGTTTTTT
TRBV19	TRBJ2-2	.	.	CASSMDWVASSGGELFF	TGTGCCAGTAGTATGGATTGGGTAGCTTCCTCGGGCGGGGAGCTGTTTTTT
TRBV15	TRBJ2-1	.	.	CATSRDRGGTHNEQFF	TGTGCCACCAGCAGAGATCGTGGGGGGACTCACAATGAGCAGTTCTTC
TRBV9	TRBJ1-6	.	.	CASSVGGVSPLHF	TGTGCCAGCAGCGTAGGGGGGGTTTCACCCCTCCACTTT
TRBV6-5	TRBJ2-7	.	TRBD2	CASSYSTAGSEQYF	TGTGCCAGCAGTTACTCGACAGCGGGGAGCGAGCAGTACTTC
TRBV27	TRBJ2-3	.	TRBD1	CASRSQGADTQYF	TGTGCCAGCAGGTCACAGGGGGCAGATACGCAGTATTTT
TRBV7-3	TRBJ1-2	few	TRBD1	CASRLQGQGDYGYTF	TGTGCCAGCAGGTTACAGGGACAGGGAGACTATGGCTACACCTTC
TRBV11-2	TRBJ2-7	.	TRBD2	CASSQSGGMAYEQYF	TGTGCCAGCAGCCAAAGCGGGGGGATGGCTTACGAGCAGTACTTC
TRBV6-2/TRBV6-3	TRBJ1-5	once	.	CASSVDSWESNQPQHF	TGTGCCAGCAGTGTCGACAGTTGGGAAAGCAATCAGCCCCAGCATTTT
TRBV19	TRBJ1-3	.	.	CASTLGRTSGNTIYF	TGTGCCAGTACCCTGGGCCGAACCTCTGGAAACACCATATATTTT
TRBV7-2	TRBJ2-7	.	TRBD2	CASSASSGSYEQYF	TGTGCCAGCAGCGCGTCTAGCGGCTCCTACGAGCAGTACTTC
TRBV6-2/TRBV6-3	TRBJ2-7	.	TRBD1	CASSSIPRTGTGGSEQYF	TGTGCCAGCAGTTCGATCCCCCGCACCGGGACAGGGGGTTCCGAGCAGTACTTC
TRBV7-3	TRBJ1-1	once	TRBD1	CASSLTRDSVEAFF	TGTGCCAGCAGCCTCACCCGGGACAGCGTTGAAGCTTTCTTT
TRBV15	TRBJ2-1	.	.	CATSRDQVGLPSYNEQFF	TGTGCCACCAGCAGAGATCAGGTGGGCCTACCGTCCTACAATGAGCAGTTCTTC
TRBV10-3	TRBJ2-7	.	TRBD2	CAISERTSETYEQYF	TGTGCCATCAGTGAACGGACTAGCGAAACCTACGAGCAGTACTTC
TRBV2	TRBJ2-1	.	TRBD2	CASSTSGGAQGEQFF	TGTGCCAGCAGTACTAGCGGGGGGGCCCAGGGTGAGCAGTTCTTC
TRBV7-9	TRBJ2-5	.	TRBD1	CASSLSPGQGRETQYF	TGTGCCAGCAGCTTATCACCGGGACAGGGGCGGGAGACCCAGTACTTC
TRBV9	TRBJ2-2	.	TRBD2	CASSVPGRGANTGELFF	TGTGCCAGCAGCGTACCTGGGAGGGGAGCGAACACCGGGGAGCTGTTTTTT
TRBV3-1/TRBV3-2	TRBJ1-2	once	.	CASSQPGSYGYTF	TGTGCCAGCAGCCAACCCGGGTCATATGGCTACACCTTC
TRBV5-1	TRBJ1-3	.	.	CASSLSYGSSGNTIYF	TGCGCCAGCAGCTTGAGTTACGGTAGCTCTGGAAACACCATATATTTT
TRBV7-2	TRBJ2-1	.	TRBD1	CASSFRTGLKNEQFF	TGTGCCAGCAGCTTTCGGACAGGGTTAAAAAATGAGCAGTTCTTC
TRBV30	TRBJ1-6	.	TRBD1	CAWSVEGGRGSPLHF	TGTGCCTGGAGTGTAGAAGGGGGCCGGGGTTCACCCCTCCACTTT
TRBV6-5	TRBJ2-4	.	.	CASTPSRGDIQYF	TGTGCCAGCACCCCCTCCAGGGGGGACATTCAGTACTTC
TRBV19	TRBJ2-5	.	TRBD1	CASSPGQGAETQYF	TGTGCCAGTAGCCCGGGACAGGGTGCAGAGACCCAGTACTTC
TRBV11-3	TRBJ1-1	.	.	CASSLGGGENTEAFF	TGTGCCAGCAGCTTAGGAGGAGGAGAGAACACTGAAGCTTTCTTT
TRBV4-1	TRBJ1-5	.	.	CASSRDSGGNQPQHF	TGCGCCAGCAGCCGAGACAGCGGGGGCAATCAGCCCCAGCATTTT
TRBV15	TRBJ1-4	.	.	CATSRAFNEKLFF	TGTGCCACCAGCAGAGCTTTTAATGAAAAACTGTTTTTT
TRBV6-4	TRBJ2-2	.	TRBD2	CASSRTSGGARTGELFF	TGTGCCAGCAGTCGGACTAGCGGGGGGGCACGCACCGGGGAGCTGTTTTTT
TRBV19	TRBJ2-1	once	.	CASSRIRDYNEQFF	TGTGCCAGTAGTAGGATTCGGGACTACAATGAGCAGTTCTTC
TRBV12-5	TRBJ2-1	.	TRBD2	CASGFVTSGGDEQFF	TGTGCTAGTGGTTTTGTTACTAGCGGGGGGGATGAGCAGTTCTTC
TRBV3-1/TRBV3-2	TRBJ2-7	.	.	CASSQGQVGEQYF	TGTGCCAGCAGCCAAGGACAGGTAGGGGAGCAGTACTTC
TRBV6-2/TRBV6-3	TRBJ2-1	.	TRBD2	CASSYSGGGVYNEQFF	TGTGCCAGCAGTTACTCTGGCGGGGGGGTGTACAATGAGCAGTTCTTC
TRBV7-9	TRBJ2-7	.	TRBD1	CASSLTGQGAYEQYF	TGTGCCAGCAGCTTAACGGGACAGGGGGCTTACGAGCAGTACTTC
TRBV6-5	TRBJ1-2	.	TRBD1	CASSLGTGNYGYTF	TGTGCCAGCAGTCTCGGGACAGGAAACTATGGCTACACCTTC
TRBV5-6	TRBJ2-5	.	.	CASSFRRAGETQYF	TGTGCCAGCAGCTTCCGGAGGGCCGGGGAGACCCAGTACTTC
TRBV6-6	TRBJ1-2	.	.	CASSNRLHYGYTF	TGTGCCAGCAGTAACAGGCTACACTATGGCTACACCTTC
TRBV5-6	TRBJ2-4	.	TRBD2	CASSLAGRGGDIQYF	TGTGCCAGCAGCTTGGCAGGGCGGGGGGGCGACATTCAGTACTTC
TRBV10-3	TRBJ2-7	.	TRBD1	CAISRQGATYEQYF	TGTGCCATCAGTCGGCAGGGGGCAACCTACGAGCAGTACTTC
TRBV9	TRBJ2-2	.	.	CASSVTGENTGELFF	TGTGCCAGCAGCGTAACGGGGGAGAACACCGGGGAGCTGTTTTTT
TRBV19	TRBJ1-1	once	TRBD1	CASRSPGQPNTEAFF	TGTGCCAGTAGATCGCCGGGACAGCCGAACACTGAAGCTTTCTTT
TRBV11-3	TRBJ2-3	few	.	CASSSLITDTQYF	TGTGCCAGCAGCTCGCTAATCACAGATACGCAGTATTTT
TRBV6-5	TRBJ1-1	.	TRBD1	CASRDRAFNTEAFF	TGTGCCAGCAGGGACAGGGCTTTTAACACTGAAGCTTTCTTT
TRBV27	TRBJ2-3	.	.	CASMRPSTDTQYF	TGTGCCAGCATGCGGCCCAGCACAGATACGCAGTATTTT
TRBV5-6	TRBJ2-5	.	TRBD2	CASSVGLAETQYF	TGTGCCAGCAGCGTCGGACTAGCAGAGACCCAGTACTTC
TRBV6-5	TRBJ1-6	.	TRBD1	CASMRDRGNSPLHF	TGTGCCAGCATGAGGGACAGGGGGAACTCACCCCTCCACTTT
TRBV5-1	TRBJ1-4	.	TRBD1	CASSYSGTGVEKLFF	TGCGCCAGCAGCTACTCCGGGACAGGGGTGGAAAAACTGTTTTTT